This T cell receptor beta chain was captured in a study of blood T cells in healthy people across ages. The authors ran a second PCR of 7 to 11 cycles using a sample-barcoded 5' primer and a J-beta primer mix. Through a template-switch adaptor with 12 random nucleotides, each cDNA molecule received a tag. TCRdb ran MiXCR on the 5' RACE reads and lists one entry per CDR3 protein. Of hundreds of thousands of distinct CDR3 sequences in the sample, about 25% were seen once. Trimming cost V 3 bases and J 5 bases, with 14 bases left between them. The CDR3 runs 14 residues. CDR1 is DFQATT and CDR2 is SNEGSKA in the germline V gene (reference sequence). This clonotype was recorded a few times. What it binds is unknown. General study findings and limits: Among T cells, TCR beta diversity per million cells dropped roughly linearly as age rose.

The same sample was also studied in work on T cells of mothers and their children.

The sample was blood. The chain carries TRBV20-1 and TRBJ2-4, with D perhaps TRBD1 or TRBD2 (6 bases each). The receptor was derived from a boy between 5 and 17 years old in good health. The CDR3 sequence is CSAREVGGQNIQYF. The CDR3 DNA reads TGCAGTGCTAGGGAGGTCGGGGGCCAAAACATTCAGTACTTC.